These T cell receptor beta chains were read from a single sample in a study of OX40 agonist ivuxolimab in advanced cancers. Measured with immunoSEQ multiplex PCR; TCRdb has only the in-frame clones, and not every one. In the table there are 15,000 to 20,000 clones, around 77% of which are singletons. The specimen comprised CD4+ or CD8+ T cells sorted from blood, sampled in a trial of the OX40 agonist ivuxolimab. All receptors come from an adult with an advanced solid tumor such as melanoma, head and neck, liver or kidney cancer. Each CDR3 is given with its conserved first and last residue. The D gene is left open where the match is weak. For some rows the clone size is stated as once, few or many, or as a class when expanded; others skip it.

d_call	v_call	j_call	clone_size	cdr3_aa	cdr3_nt
TRBD1	TRBV5-4	TRBJ2-3	.	CASSVGGTGIGSTDTQYF	TGTGCCAGCAGCGTAGGGGGGACAGGTATTGGGAGCACAGATACGCAGTATTTT
TRBD2	TRBV18	TRBJ2-1	once	CASSPLAGVSNEQFF	TGTGCCAGCTCACCACTAGCGGGAGTATCAAATGAGCAGTTCTTC
.	TRBV5-6	TRBJ2-7	.	CASSGSVEQYF	TGTGCCAGCAGCGGAAGTGTCGAGCAGTACTTC
TRBD2	TRBV6-1	TRBJ2-1	.	CASRAGLVLYNEQFF	TGTGCCAGCAGAGCTGGACTAGTCTTATACAATGAGCAGTTCTTC
TRBD2	TRBV4-1	TRBJ2-7	.	CASSQALREGYEQYF	TGCGCCAGCAGCCAAGCGTTACGGGAGGGGTACGAGCAGTACTTC
TRBD1	TRBV5-5	TRBJ1-2	.	CASSLEQGPLNYGYTF	TGTGCCAGCAGCTTGGAACAGGGGCCCCTGAACTATGGCTACACCTTC
TRBD1	TRBV5-5	TRBJ2-7	.	CASSSGTEEQYF	TGTGCCAGCAGCTCCGGGACAGAAGAGCAGTACTTC
.	TRBV7-2	TRBJ2-7	.	CASSFQGGDEQYF	TGTGCCAGCAGCTTCCAAGGAGGGGACGAGCAGTACTTC
.	TRBV10-1	TRBJ2-1	.	CASSDRDMAYNEQFF	TGCGCCAGCAGTGACCGGGACATGGCCTACAATGAGCAGTTCTTC
.	TRBV27	TRBJ1-5	.	CASGGRTSDQPQHF	TGTGCCAGCGGGGGCAGGACGAGCGATCAGCCCCAGCATTTT
.	TRBV5-1	TRBJ2-3	.	CASSLEGGPTDTQYF	TGCGCCAGCAGCTTGGAGGGGGGCCCCACAGATACGCAGTATTTT
.	TRBV9	TRBJ1-1	.	CASNRGANTEAFF	TGTGCCTCAAACAGAGGGGCTAACACTGAAGCTTTCTTT
TRBD1	TRBV29-1	TRBJ2-2	.	CSVEERDRGGGELFF	TGCAGCGTTGAAGAAAGGGACAGGGGTGGCGGGGAGCTGTTTTTT
.	TRBV9	TRBJ1-5	medium-sized	CASSVGGPGQPQHF	TGTGCCAGCAGCGTAGGAGGGCCCGGGCAGCCCCAGCATTTT
TRBD1	TRBV4-2	TRBJ2-5	.	CASSQGRTGYQETQYF	TGTGCCAGCAGCCAAGGGAGGACAGGCTACCAAGAGACCCAGTACTTC
.	TRBV5-8	TRBJ2-1	medium-sized	CASRLRGSYNEQFF	TGTGCCAGCAGGCTTAGGGGTTCCTACAATGAGCAGTTCTTC
TRBD1	TRBV4-1	TRBJ1-4	.	CASSLPTGGPEKLFF	TGCGCCAGCAGCCTCCCGACAGGGGGACCTGAAAAACTGTTTTTT
.	TRBV9	TRBJ2-7	.	CASSPRGGSPSYEQYF	TGTGCCAGCAGCCCCCGCGGCGGAAGCCCATCCTACGAGCAGTACTTC
.	TRBV7-3	TRBJ1-1	.	CASSLHTDTEAFF	TGTGCCAGCAGCCTTCACACGGACACTGAAGCTTTCTTT
TRBD1	TRBV13	TRBJ2-7	medium-sized	CASSSRDSHYEQYF	TGTGCCAGCAGCTCCCGGGACAGCCACTACGAGCAGTACTTC
.	TRBV19	TRBJ2-6	few	CASSLVAGANVLTF	TGTGCCAGTAGCCTGGTAGCTGGGGCCAACGTCCTGACTTTC
.	TRBV27	TRBJ2-6	.	CASSLGLAPGANVLTF	TGTGCCAGCAGTCTGGGGCTAGCGCCTGGGGCCAACGTCCTGACTTTC
.	TRBV13	TRBJ1-2	few	CASSLDGGNYGYTF	TGTGCCAGCAGCTTAGACGGGGGTAACTATGGCTACACCTTC
.	TRBV30	TRBJ2-7	.	CAWSADGNYEQYF	TGTGCCTGGAGTGCGGACGGTAACTACGAGCAGTACTTC
TRBD1	TRBV30	TRBJ1-5	.	CAWSGTGNQPQHF	TGTGCCTGGAGTGGGACAGGGAATCAGCCCCAGCATTTT
TRBD1	TRBV13	TRBJ2-1	.	CASSSWTGSYNEQFF	TGTGCCAGCAGCTCCTGGACAGGCAGCTACAATGAGCAGTTCTTC
TRBD2	TRBV6-5	TRBJ2-1	.	CASSPLGGGYNEQFF	TGTGCCAGCAGTCCCCTGGGGGGGGGCTACAATGAGCAGTTCTTC
.	TRBV5-1	TRBJ1-1	.	CASSWDQGIMNTEAFF	TGCGCCAGCAGTTGGGACCAGGGGATAATGAACACTGAAGCTTTCTTT